This T cell receptor beta chain was identified in a study of T cell repertoires in cytomegalovirus infection. Study in general: TCR beta signatures that were public indicated CMV infection and matching HLA type.

As regards this clonotype: Its antigen is not known.

Per germline, CDR1 SEHNR and CDR2 FQNEAQ (reference sequence). The CDR3 runs to 16 residues. J was trimmed by 8 bases and V by 4 bases; bases with no gene match: 9. TCRdb independently ran MiXCR on the reads; one entry per CDR3 protein. Found here are about 900,000 distinct CDR3 sequences, around 32% of them singletons; the top ten hold over 12%. Here the sequenced sample was cultured CD8+ T cells from PBMCs, taken from culture after CMV antigen stimulation. The chain uses TRBV7-9 and TRBJ1-4; 11 bases are a match to TRBD1. This receptor was taken from a human donor in good health (CMV status not recorded). Some clones in this sample may be carry-over from other donors' samples. The CDR3 DNA sequence: TGTGCCAGCAGCTCGACTCGGACAGGGGGCGTCGAAAAACTGTTTTTT. Its protein is CASSSTRTGGVEKLFF. The full variable domain, completed using reference TRBV7-9 and TRBJ1-4, is DTGVSQNPRHKITKRGQNVTFRCDPISEHNRLYWYRQTLGQGPEFLTYFQNEAQLEKSRLLSDRFSAERPKGSFSTLEIQRTEQGDSAMYLCASSSTRTGGVEKLFFGSGTQLSVL.